This T cell receptor beta chain is from a study of human T cells and chemical hapten exposure. For the study at large: 0.01% DPC was applied to the upper back in patch tests, which were read at 6 days. General observations from the study: Donors, who had alopecia, may show an immune response that differs from healthy people's. Those TCRs sitting above 1 in 1000 frequency stayed the same with DPC sensitization.

V lost 1 base to trimming and J lost 2 bases, with 11 bases between them. The CDR3 is 15 residues long. CDR1 is SGHTA and CDR2 is FQGNSA in the germline V gene. This clonotype was recorded a few times. What it recognizes is unknown. Indicated time point: patch test 1, 2 weeks after DPC sensitization. The treatment was: therapeutic diphenylcyclopropenone sensitization with weekly scalp DPC. The template was total RNA from unfractionated whole blood. TCRdb re-called the RACE reads through MiXCR, storing one row per CDR3 protein. The sample contains around 340,000 distinct CDR3 sequences, around 7% of which appear only once.

The gene calls are TRBV7-2 and TRBJ1-2, with D possibly matching TRBD1 (5 bases). This specimen was whole blood, taken in connection with sensitization to the hapten diphenylcyclopropenone (DPC). The sequence derives from a woman aged 18-35 years with alopecia areata. Some clones in this sample may be carry-over from other donors' samples. CDR3 loop: CASSLDTEGNYGYTF. The CDR3 region has the DNA TGTGCCAGCAGCTTAGACACGGAGGGGAACTATGGCTACACCTTC.